The T cell receptor beta chain described here comes from a study of CD8 T cells in Susac syndrome. Study-level findings and limits: The Susac syndrome CD4+ T cell repertoires displayed no clonal expansion.

Random-hexamer reverse transcription was applied to about 0.45 to 1 ug RNA. The method of amplification for TCR beta CDR3 was immunoSEQ multiplex PCR, covering 54 Vbeta and 13 Jbeta. In TCRdb, the immunoSEQ multiplex PCR reads were re-called with MiXCR into one record per CDR3 protein. The data contain 150,000 to 200,000 distinct CDR3 sequences, roughly 95% of them singletons. CDR1 and CDR2 from the germline V gene are LGHDT and YNNKEL (reference sequence). V trimming: 4 bases; J trimming: 11 bases; junction bases outside the gene matches: 8. The CDR3 is 14 amino acids. Concerning this clonotype: Its specificity is unknown.

Peripheral blood CD8+ and CD4+ T cells were profiled by TCR beta sequencing. The sequence derives from a human donor with Susac syndrome. The sample consisted of CD4+ T cells from PBMCs. The V and J genes are TRBV3-1 and TRBJ2-4, with TRBD2 identical over 10 bases. This CDR3 is CASSPLAGGLVQYF. The CDR3 bases are TGTGCCAGCAGCCCCTTAGCGGGGGGACTCGTTCAGTACTTC.